This T cell receptor (beta chain) derives from a study of T cells after yellow fever vaccination. Per the germline V gene, CDR1 is SNHLY and CDR2 is FYNNEI. The germline V and J ends were trimmed by 0 bases and 7 bases, with 10 bases remaining between them. There are 14 residues in the CDR3. Broader study findings: Abundant bulk-derived clonotypes could contaminate FACS-sorted repertoires.

This clonotype has at least ten counts. The antigen remains undetermined. A single record per CDR3 protein comes from TCRdb applying MiXCR to the 5' RACE reads. The repertoire has under 600,000 distinct CDR3 sequences, 13% of them found once; the top ten carry more than 13%. This sequence joins TRBV2 and TRBJ1-5; tentatively, D is TRBD1 (6 bases). This specimen was PBMCs, taken on the day of the yellow fever booster vaccination. The source of this sequence is a man under 40 who received the YFV17D yellow fever vaccine. CDR3 amino acids: CASSEADRQQPQHF. Here the CDR3 DNA reads TGTGCCAGCAGTGAAGCCGACAGGCAACAGCCCCAGCATTTT.